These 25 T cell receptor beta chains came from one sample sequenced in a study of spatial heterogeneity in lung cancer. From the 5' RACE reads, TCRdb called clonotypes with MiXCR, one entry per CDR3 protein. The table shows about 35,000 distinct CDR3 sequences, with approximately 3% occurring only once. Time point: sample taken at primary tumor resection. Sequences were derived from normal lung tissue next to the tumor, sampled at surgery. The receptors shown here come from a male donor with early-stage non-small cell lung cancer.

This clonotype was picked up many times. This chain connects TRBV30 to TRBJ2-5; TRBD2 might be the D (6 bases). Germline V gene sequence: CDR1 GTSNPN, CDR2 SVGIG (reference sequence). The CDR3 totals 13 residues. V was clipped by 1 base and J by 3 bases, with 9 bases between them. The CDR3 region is CAWSAQREETQYF. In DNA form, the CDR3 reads TGTGCCTGGAGTGCCCAGCGGGAAGAGACCCAGTACTTC.

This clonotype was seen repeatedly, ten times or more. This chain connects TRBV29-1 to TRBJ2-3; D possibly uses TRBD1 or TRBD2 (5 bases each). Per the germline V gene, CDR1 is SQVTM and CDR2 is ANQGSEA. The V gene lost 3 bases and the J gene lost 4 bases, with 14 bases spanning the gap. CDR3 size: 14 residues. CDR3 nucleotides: TGCAGCGTTGAGGTGTTTGGGGGAGCAGATACGCAGTATTTT. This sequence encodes CSVEVFGGADTQYF.

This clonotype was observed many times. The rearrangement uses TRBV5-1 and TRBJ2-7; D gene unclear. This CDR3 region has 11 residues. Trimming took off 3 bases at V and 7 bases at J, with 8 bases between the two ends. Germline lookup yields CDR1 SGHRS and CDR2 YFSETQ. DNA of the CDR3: TGCGCCAGCAGCTCCTTGGTTGAGCAGTACTTC. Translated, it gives CASSSLVEQYF.

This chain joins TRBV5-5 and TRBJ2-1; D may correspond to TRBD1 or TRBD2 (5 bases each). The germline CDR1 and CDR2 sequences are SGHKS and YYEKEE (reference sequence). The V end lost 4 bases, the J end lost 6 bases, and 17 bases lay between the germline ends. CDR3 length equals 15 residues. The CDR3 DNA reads TGTGCCAGCAGCGCCCAACCCGGGGCTCTCAATGAGCAGTTCTTC. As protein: CASSAQPGALNEQFF.

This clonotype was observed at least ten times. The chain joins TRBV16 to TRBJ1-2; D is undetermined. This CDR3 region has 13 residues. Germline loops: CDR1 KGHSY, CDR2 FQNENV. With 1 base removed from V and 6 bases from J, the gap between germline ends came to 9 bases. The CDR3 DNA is TGTGCCAGCAGCCAATTCCCAAGTCATGGCTACACCTTC. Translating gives CASSQFPSHGYTF.

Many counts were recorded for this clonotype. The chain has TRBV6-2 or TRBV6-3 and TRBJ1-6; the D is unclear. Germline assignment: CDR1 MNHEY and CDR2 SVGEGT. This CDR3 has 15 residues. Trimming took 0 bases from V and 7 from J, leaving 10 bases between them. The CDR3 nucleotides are TGTGCCAGCAGTTACTCTGGGGAGGAGAATTCACCCCTCCACTTT. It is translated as CASSYSGEENSPLHF.

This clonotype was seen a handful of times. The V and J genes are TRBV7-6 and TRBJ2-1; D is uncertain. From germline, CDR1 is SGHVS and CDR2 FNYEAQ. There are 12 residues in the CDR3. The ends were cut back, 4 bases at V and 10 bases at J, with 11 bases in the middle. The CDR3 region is CASSSVGREQFF. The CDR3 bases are TGTGCCAGCAGCTCCGTGGGCAGGGAGCAGTTCTTC.

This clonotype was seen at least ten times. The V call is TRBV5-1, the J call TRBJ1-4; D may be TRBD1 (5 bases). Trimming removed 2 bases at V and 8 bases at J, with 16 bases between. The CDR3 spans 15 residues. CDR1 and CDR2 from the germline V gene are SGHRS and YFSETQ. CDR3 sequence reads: CASSLRWAEGEKLFF. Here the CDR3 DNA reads TGCGCCAGCAGCTTACGGTGGGCAGAGGGGGAAAAACTGTTTTTT. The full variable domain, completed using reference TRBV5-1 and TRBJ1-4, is KAGVTQTPRYLIKTRGQQVTLSCSPISGHRSVSWYQQTPGQGLQFLFEYFSETQRNKGNFPGRFSGRQFSNSRSEMNVSTLELGDSALYLCASSLRWAEGEKLFFGSGTQLSVL.

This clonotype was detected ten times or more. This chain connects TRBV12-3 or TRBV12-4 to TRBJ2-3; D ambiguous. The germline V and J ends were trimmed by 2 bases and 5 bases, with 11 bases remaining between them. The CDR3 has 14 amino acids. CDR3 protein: CASSLWGTGDTQYF. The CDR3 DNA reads TGTGCCAGCAGTTTATGGGGAACGGGAGATACGCAGTATTTT.

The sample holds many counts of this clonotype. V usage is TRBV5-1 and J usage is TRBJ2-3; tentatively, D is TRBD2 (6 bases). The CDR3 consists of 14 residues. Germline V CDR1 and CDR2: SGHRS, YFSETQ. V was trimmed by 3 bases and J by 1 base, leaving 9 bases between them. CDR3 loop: CASSWGLGTDTQYF. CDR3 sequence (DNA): TGCGCCAGCAGCTGGGGACTTGGCACAGATACGCAGTATTTT.

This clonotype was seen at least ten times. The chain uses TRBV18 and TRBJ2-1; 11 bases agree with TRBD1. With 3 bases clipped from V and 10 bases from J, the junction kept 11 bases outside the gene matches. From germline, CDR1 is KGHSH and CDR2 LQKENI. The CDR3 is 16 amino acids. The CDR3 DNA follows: TGTGCCAGCTCACCGGGACAGGGGGGAGTTGGTGAGGAGCAGTTCTTC. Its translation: CASSPGQGGVGEEQFF. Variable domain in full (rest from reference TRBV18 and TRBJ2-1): NAGVMQNPRHLVRRRGQEARLRCSPMKGHSHVYWYRQLPEEGLKFMVYLQKENIIDESGMPKERFSAEFPKEGPSILRIQQVVRGDSAAYFCASSPGQGGVGEEQFFGPGTRLTVL.

The CDR3 nucleotides read TGTGCCAGCAGTTACGAGCAGGGGGCGCTGAGCGAGCAGTACTTC. This codes for CASSYEQGALSEQYF. V is TRBV7-8 and J is TRBJ2-7, with TRBD1 matching 8 bases. The V and J ends lost 6 bases and 6 bases, in that order; junction bases with no gene match: 13. Germline values: CDR1 SGHVS, CDR2 FQNEAQ. The CDR3 covers 15 residues.

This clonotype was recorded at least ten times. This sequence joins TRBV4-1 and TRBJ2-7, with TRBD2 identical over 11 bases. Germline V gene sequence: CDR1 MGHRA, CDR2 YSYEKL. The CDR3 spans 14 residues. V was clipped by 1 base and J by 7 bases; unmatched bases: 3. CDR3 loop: CASSQGLAGLEQYF. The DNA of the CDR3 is TGCGCCAGCAGCCAAGGACTAGCGGGGCTTGAGCAGTACTTC.

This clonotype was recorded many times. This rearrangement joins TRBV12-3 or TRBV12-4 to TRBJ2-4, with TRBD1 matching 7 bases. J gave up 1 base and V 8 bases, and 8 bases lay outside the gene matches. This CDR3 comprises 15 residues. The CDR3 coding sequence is TGTGCCAGCGCAAACTTACAGGGGGCCAAAAACATTCAGTACTTC. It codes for CASANLQGAKNIQYF.

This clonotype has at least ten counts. This chain's CDR3 is CASSLVPLATGELFF. CDR3 DNA: TGTGCCAGCAGCTTAGTCCCCCTAGCGACCGGGGAGCTGTTTTTT. This chain connects TRBV7-2 to TRBJ2-2; D possibly corresponds to TRBD2 (6 bases). CDR1 and CDR2 from the germline V gene are SGHTA and FQGNSA. CDR3 length equals 15 residues. V dropped 1 base and J dropped 5 bases, with 11 bases sitting between them.

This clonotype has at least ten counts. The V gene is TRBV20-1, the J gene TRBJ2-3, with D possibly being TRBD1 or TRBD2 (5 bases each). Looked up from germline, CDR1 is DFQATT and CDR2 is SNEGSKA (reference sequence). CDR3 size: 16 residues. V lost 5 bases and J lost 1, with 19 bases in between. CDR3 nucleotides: TGCAGTGCTTACCATAGGGGCTGGGGACGCACAGATACGCAGTATTTT. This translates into CSAYHRGWGRTDTQYF.

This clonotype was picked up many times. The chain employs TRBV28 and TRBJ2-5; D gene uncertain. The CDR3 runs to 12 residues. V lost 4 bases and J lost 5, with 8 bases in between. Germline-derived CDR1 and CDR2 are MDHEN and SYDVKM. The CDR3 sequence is CASSWRSETQYF. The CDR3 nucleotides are TGTGCCAGCAGTTGGCGTAGTGAGACCCAGTACTTC.

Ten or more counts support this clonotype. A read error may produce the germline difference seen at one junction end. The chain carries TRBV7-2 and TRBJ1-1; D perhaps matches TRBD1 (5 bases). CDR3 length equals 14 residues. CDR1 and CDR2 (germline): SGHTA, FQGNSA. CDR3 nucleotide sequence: TGTGCCAGCAGTTTAGATATTAGGGGACTTGAAGCTTTCTTT. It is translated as CASSLDIRGLEAFF.

CDR3 DNA: TGCGCCAGCAGCCAAGATGGGGCAGGGGGCCAGTTCTTC. This translates into CASSQDGAGGQFF. The genes are TRBV4-1 and TRBJ2-1; TRBD1 agrees at 8 bases. CDR1 MGHRA and CDR2 YSYEKL come from the germline V gene. J was trimmed by 13 bases and V by 0 bases; bases with no gene match: 5. The CDR3 totals 13 residues.

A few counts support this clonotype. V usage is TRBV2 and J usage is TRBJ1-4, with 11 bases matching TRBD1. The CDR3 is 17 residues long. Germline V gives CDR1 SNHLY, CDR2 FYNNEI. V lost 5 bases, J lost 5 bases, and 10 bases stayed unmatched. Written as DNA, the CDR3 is TGTGCCAGCAGTCCCGGACAGGGGGCCCCGGGGAATGAAAAACTGTTTTTT. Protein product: CASSPGQGAPGNEKLFF.

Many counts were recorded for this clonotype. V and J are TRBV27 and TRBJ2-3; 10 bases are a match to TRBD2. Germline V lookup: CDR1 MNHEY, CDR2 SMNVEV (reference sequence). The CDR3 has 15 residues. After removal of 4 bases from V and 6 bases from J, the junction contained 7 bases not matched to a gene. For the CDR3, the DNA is TGTGCCAGCAGTTCCCCTAGCGGGGGCTTGGATACGCAGTATTTT. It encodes CASSSPSGGLDTQYF.

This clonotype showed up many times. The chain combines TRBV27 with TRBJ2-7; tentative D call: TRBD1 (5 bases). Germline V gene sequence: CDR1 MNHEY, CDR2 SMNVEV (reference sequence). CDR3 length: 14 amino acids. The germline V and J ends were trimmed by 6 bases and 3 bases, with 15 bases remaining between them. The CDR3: CASRKGAASYEQYF. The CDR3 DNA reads TGTGCCAGCAGGAAAGGGGCGGCGAGCTACGAGCAGTACTTC.

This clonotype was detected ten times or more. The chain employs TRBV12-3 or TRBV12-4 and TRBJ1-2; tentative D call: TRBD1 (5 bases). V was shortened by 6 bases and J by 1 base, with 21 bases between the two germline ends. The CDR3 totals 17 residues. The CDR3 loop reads CASSSDPGIRVNYGYTF. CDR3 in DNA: TGTGCCAGCAGCTCGGACCCAGGGATTCGAGTTAACTATGGCTACACCTTC.

The CDR3 sequence is CASSLDSRRYEQYF. Here the CDR3 DNA reads TGTGCCAGCAGCCTAGACAGTAGAAGATACGAGCAGTACTTC. The chain carries TRBV3-1 and TRBJ2-7, with D perhaps TRBD1 (5 bases). Trimming shortened V by 4 bases and J by 4 bases, and 14 bases separated the two germline ends. The CDR3 covers 14 residues. Germline CDR1 and CDR2: LGHDT and YNNKEL (reference sequence).

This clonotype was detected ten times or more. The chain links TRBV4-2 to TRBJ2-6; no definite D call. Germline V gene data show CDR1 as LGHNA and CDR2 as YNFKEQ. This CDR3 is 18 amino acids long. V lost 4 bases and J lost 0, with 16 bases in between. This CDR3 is CASSRNFLQTSGANVLTF. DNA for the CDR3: TGTGCCAGCAGCCGGAATTTCCTCCAGACCTCTGGGGCCAACGTCCTGACTTTC.